This paragraph reports one T cell receptor (beta chain). What it recognizes is unknown. It was after 10 days of culture that CD4+ T cells were isolated. This entry comes from a study of vaccination effects on CD4 cells after COVID-19. With 4 bases removed from V and 7 bases from J, the gap between germline ends came to 21 bases. The germline gives CDR1 SGDLS, CDR2 YYNGEE. This CDR3 contains 16 residues. TCRdb's table, derived via immunoSEQ multiplex PCR, lists solely in-frame clones and lacks some. The table shows about 37,000 clones, with approximately 75% occurring only once. General observations from the study: Cross-reaction with common cold coronaviruses was seen in only 1 of 255 vaccine-induced clones from healthy vaccinees. Early timepoints after infection were absent, and convalescent patients were few in the study.

The material sequenced was CD4+ T cells from PBMCs cultured without peptide, taken before COVID-19 vaccination. This receptor was taken from a human donor who received a COVID-19 vaccine. The chain has TRBV9 and TRBJ2-1; D is possibly TRBD2 (6 bases). This CDR3 reads CASSTGLRAGVNEQFF. As DNA, the CDR3 is TGTGCCAGCAGCACGGGACTGCGGGCCGGGGTGAATGAGCAGTTCTTC.